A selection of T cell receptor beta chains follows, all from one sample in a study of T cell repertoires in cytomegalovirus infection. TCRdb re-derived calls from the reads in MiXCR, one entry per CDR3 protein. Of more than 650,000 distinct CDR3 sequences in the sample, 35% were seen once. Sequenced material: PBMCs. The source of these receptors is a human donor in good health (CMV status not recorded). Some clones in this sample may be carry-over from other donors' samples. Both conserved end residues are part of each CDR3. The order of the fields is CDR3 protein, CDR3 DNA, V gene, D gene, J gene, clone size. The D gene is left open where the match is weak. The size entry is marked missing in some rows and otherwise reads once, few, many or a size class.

CDR3 protein: CASSSRRQVSSEQFF
CDR3 DNA: TGTGCCAGCAGCTCCCGCCGACAAGTCTCAAGTGAGCAGTTCTTC
V gene: TRBV7-2
D gene: -
J gene: TRBJ2-1
clone size: few

CDR3 protein: CASSRLSGRTAFF
CDR3 DNA: TGTGCCAGCAGCCGCCTATCCGGCAGGACCGCTTTCTTT
V gene: TRBV12-3/TRBV12-4
D gene: -
J gene: TRBJ1-1
clone size: -

CDR3 protein: CASSLIFGRASGNTIYF
CDR3 DNA: TGTGCCAGCAGCTTAATCTTCGGCCGAGCCTCTGGAAACACCATATATTTT
V gene: TRBV7-8
D gene: -
J gene: TRBJ1-3
clone size: few

CDR3 protein: CASRPIGGWPQHF
CDR3 DNA: TGTGCCAGCAGACCTATTGGGGGATGGCCCCAGCATTTT
V gene: TRBV6-5
D gene: -
J gene: TRBJ1-5
clone size: few

CDR3 protein: CASTKNPRPPAKTNEKLFF
CDR3 DNA: TGTGCCAGCACCAAAAACCCCAGACCCCCCGCGAAGACAAATGAAAAACTGTTTTTT
V gene: TRBV6-6
D gene: -
J gene: TRBJ1-4
clone size: -

CDR3 protein: CASSLGWTGTGELFF
CDR3 DNA: TGTGCCAGCAGCTTGGGATGGACAGGAACCGGGGAGCTGTTTTTT
V gene: TRBV5-4
D gene: TRBD1
J gene: TRBJ2-2
clone size: -

CDR3 protein: CASSSVGGRANYEQYF
CDR3 DNA: TGTGCCAGCAGCAGTGTCGGCGGACGGGCAAACTACGAGCAGTACTTC
V gene: TRBV7-2
D gene: -
J gene: TRBJ2-7
clone size: many

CDR3 protein: CASSLVVLAGTGELFF
CDR3 DNA: TGTGCCAGCAGCTTGGTCGTGCTAGCGGGAACCGGGGAGCTGTTTTTT
V gene: TRBV5-6
D gene: TRBD2
J gene: TRBJ2-2
clone size: -

CDR3 protein: CARTGTQYTEAFF
CDR3 DNA: TGTGCCAGGACAGGGACCCAATACACTGAAGCTTTCTTT
V gene: TRBV2
D gene: TRBD1
J gene: TRBJ1-1
clone size: -

CDR3 protein: CASSPTGDGSKNIQYF
CDR3 DNA: TGTGCCAGCAGTCCCACAGGGGATGGGTCCAAAAACATTCAGTACTTC
V gene: TRBV12-3/TRBV12-4
D gene: TRBD1
J gene: TRBJ2-4
clone size: -

CDR3 protein: CASSRRTDNTGELFF
CDR3 DNA: TGTGCCAGCAGCCGAAGGACCGATAACACCGGGGAGCTGTTTTTT
V gene: TRBV3-1
D gene: -
J gene: TRBJ2-2
clone size: -

CDR3 protein: CSARVGGGKETQYF
CDR3 DNA: TGCAGTGCTAGAGTTGGCGGGGGCAAAGAGACCCAGTACTTC
V gene: TRBV20-1
D gene: -
J gene: TRBJ2-5
clone size: few

CDR3 protein: CASSLVQGLTGELFF
CDR3 DNA: TGTGCCAGCAGTTTGGTACAGGGATTGACCGGGGAGCTGTTTTTT
V gene: TRBV28
D gene: -
J gene: TRBJ2-2
clone size: once

CDR3 protein: CSARGQQNMNTEAFF
CDR3 DNA: TGCAGTGCCCGGGGACAGCAGAACATGAACACTGAAGCTTTCTTT
V gene: TRBV20-1
D gene: TRBD1
J gene: TRBJ1-1
clone size: few

CDR3 protein: CASSPRTGGYNEQFF
CDR3 DNA: TGTGCCAGCAGTCCCAGGACAGGGGGCTACAATGAGCAGTTCTTC
V gene: TRBV27
D gene: TRBD1
J gene: TRBJ2-1
clone size: -

CDR3 protein: CSARPIPGTSRLREETQYF
CDR3 DNA: TGCAGTGCTAGACCGATACCCGGGACTAGCAGATTAAGGGAGGAGACCCAGTACTTC
V gene: TRBV20-1
D gene: TRBD2
J gene: TRBJ2-5
clone size: few